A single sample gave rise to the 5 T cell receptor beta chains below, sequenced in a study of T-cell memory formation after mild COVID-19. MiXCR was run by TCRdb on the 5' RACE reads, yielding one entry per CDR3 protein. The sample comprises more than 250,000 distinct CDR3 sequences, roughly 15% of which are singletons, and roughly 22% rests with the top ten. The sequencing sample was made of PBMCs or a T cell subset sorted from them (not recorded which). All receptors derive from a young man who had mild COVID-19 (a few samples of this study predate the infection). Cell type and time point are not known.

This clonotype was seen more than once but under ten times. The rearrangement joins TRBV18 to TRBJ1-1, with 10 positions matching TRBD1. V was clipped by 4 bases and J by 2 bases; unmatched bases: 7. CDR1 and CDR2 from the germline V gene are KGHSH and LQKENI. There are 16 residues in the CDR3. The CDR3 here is CASSRTGTGENTEAFF. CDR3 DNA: TGTGCCAGCTCACGTACCGGGACAGGGGAAAACACTGAAGCTTTCTTT.

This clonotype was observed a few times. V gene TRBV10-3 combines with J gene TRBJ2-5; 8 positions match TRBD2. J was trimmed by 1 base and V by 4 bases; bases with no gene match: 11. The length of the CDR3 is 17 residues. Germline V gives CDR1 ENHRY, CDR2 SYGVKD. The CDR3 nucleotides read TGTGCCATCAGTGTTCGGGGGGGCAGACTAGTCCAAGAGACCCAGTACTTC. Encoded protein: CAISVRGGRLVQETQYF.

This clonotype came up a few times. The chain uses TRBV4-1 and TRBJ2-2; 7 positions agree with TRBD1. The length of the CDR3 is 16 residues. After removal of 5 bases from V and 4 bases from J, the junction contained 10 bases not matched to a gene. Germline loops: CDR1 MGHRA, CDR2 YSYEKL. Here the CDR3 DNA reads TGCGCCAGCAGCGAGCCGAGGAAGGGGGCCACCGGGGAGCTGTTTTTT. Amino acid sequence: CASSEPRKGATGELFF.

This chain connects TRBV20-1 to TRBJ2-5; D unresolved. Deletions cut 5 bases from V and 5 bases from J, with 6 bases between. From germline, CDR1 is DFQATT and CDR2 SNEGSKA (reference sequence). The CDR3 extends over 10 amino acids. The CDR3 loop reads CSAEWETQYF. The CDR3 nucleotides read TGCAGTGCTGAGTGGGAGACCCAGTACTTC.

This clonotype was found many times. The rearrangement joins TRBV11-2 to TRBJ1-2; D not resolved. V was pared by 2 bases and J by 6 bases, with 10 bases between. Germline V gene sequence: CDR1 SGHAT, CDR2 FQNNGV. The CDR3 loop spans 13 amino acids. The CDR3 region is CASSLYGVDGYTF. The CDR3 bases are TGTGCCAGCAGCTTATATGGGGTCGATGGCTACACCTTC.